This T cell receptor (beta chain) was profiled in a study of blood T cell repertoires in COVID-19. As for the study in general: Italy, Spain and the United States were the sources of the convalescent and acute COVID-19 samples. T cells, B-cell-depleted T cells, or PBMCs provided the cDNA or gDNA that served as material.

Methods used by the authors: The assay estimated nucleated cells by amplifying reference gene primers. Here immunoSEQ multiplex PCR was the method, and the copy in TCRdb shows in-frame clones only, minus some. D and trimming were read from the DNA, whereas the V and J calls and clone size are those reported in that table. This table holds about 160,000 clones, approximately 84% found once. The CDR3 runs to 14 residues. V was clipped by 4 bases and J by 4 bases, with 16 bases between them. The germline V gene encodes CDR1 GTSNPN and CDR2 SVGIG (reference sequence). Only one count was recorded for this clone.

The sequencing input was peripheral blood. The chain uses TRBV30 and TRBJ1-2, with D tentatively TRBD1 (6 bases). The TCR comes from a woman older than 75 with acute or convalescent COVID-19. CDR3 DNA sequence: TGTGCCTGGAATTTGGGGACAACGATCTATGGCTACACCTTC. Translated, it gives CAWNLGTTIYGYTF.